The next 25 T cell receptor beta chains were all read from a single sample in a study of T cell responses to AZD1222 COVID-19 vaccine. TCRdb keeps only in-frame clones here, not all; method: immunoSEQ multiplex PCR. The sample shows more than 140,000 clones, approximately 88% of them seen only once. This material consisted of peripheral blood, taken on day 0 of MenACWY control vaccination. All receptors derive from an adult in good health.

V is TRBV9 and J is TRBJ2-2; TRBD2 agrees at 11 bases. CDR1 SGDLS and CDR2 YYNGEE come from the germline V gene. This CDR3 region has 15 residues. J lost 4 bases, V lost 5 bases, and 4 bases had no gene match. The CDR3 is CASSRLAGLTGELFF. Here the CDR3 DNA reads TGTGCCAGCAGTCGACTAGCGGGACTCACCGGGGAGCTGTTTTTT.

The chain has TRBV4-1 and TRBJ2-2, with no clear D. Trimming took 0 bases from V and 6 from J, leaving 14 bases between them. CDR1 is MGHRA and CDR2 is YSYEKL in the germline V gene. This CDR3 is 16 amino acids long. The CDR3 loop reads CASSQDPGWRSGELFF. In nucleotides, the CDR3 is TGCGCCAGCAGCCAAGACCCCGGATGGCGATCCGGGGAGCTGTTTTTT.

The J gene is TRBJ2-2, the V gene TRBV20-1, with D perhaps assigned TRBD1 or TRBD2 (7 bases each). The CDR3 covers 15 residues. Per germline, CDR1 DFQATT and CDR2 SNEGSKA (reference sequence). V lost 3 bases, J lost 1 base, and 12 bases lay in between. The CDR3 DNA reads TGCAGTGCTAGTGGGAGGGGGCAGAACACCGGGGAGCTGTTTTTT. It translates to CSASGRGQNTGELFF.

V gene TRBV5-1 combines with J gene TRBJ2-1; 14 bases are a match to TRBD2. This CDR3 has 19 residues. The germline CDR1 and CDR2 sequences are SGHRS and YFSETQ. With 4 bases clipped from V and 0 bases from J, the junction kept 9 bases outside the gene matches. The CDR3 region is CASSLRTSGGPSSYNEQFF. CDR3 DNA: TGCGCCAGCAGCCTTCGGACTAGCGGGGGGCCAAGCTCCTACAATGAGCAGTTCTTC.

In this sample, this clone turned up once. V usage is TRBV7-9 and J usage is TRBJ1-6; D call uncertain. The V and J ends lost 6 bases and 5 bases respectively, with 8 bases between them. There are 13 residues in the CDR3. The germline V gene has CDR1 SEHNR and CDR2 FQNEAQ (reference sequence). The CDR3 region is CASSKENNSPLHF. The CDR3 nucleotides read TGTGCCAGCAGTAAAGAGAATAATTCACCCCTCCACTTT.

The chain's CDR3 is CAWSEGGAGTEAFF. The CDR3, as DNA: TGTGCCTGGAGCGAGGGGGGGGCCGGCACTGAAGCTTTCTTT. The V and J genes are TRBV30 and TRBJ1-1; D may be TRBD1 (6 bases). Per germline, CDR1 GTSNPN and CDR2 SVGIG (reference sequence). V lost 3 bases to trimming and J lost 4 bases, with 15 bases between them. The CDR3 runs 14 residues. The variable domain in full, with the rest retrieved from reference TRBV30 and TRBJ1-1, is SQTIHQWPATLVQPVGSPLSLECTVEGTSNPNLYWYRQAAGRGLQLLFYSVGIGQISSEVPQNLSASRPQDRQFILSSKKLLLSDSGFYLCAWSEGGAGTEAFFGQGTRLTVV.

There are a few counts of this clone. V gene TRBV7-2 combines with J gene TRBJ1-5; TRBD1 matches at 7 bases. V was pared by 5 bases and J by 7 bases, with 5 bases of the junction left unmatched. Germline-derived CDR1 and CDR2 are SGHTA and FQGNSA. The CDR3 has 13 residues. As DNA, the CDR3 is TGTGCCAGCAGCGTCGACAGGGAACAGCCCCAGCATTTT. Amino acid sequence: CASSVDREQPQHF.

The V and J genes are TRBV27 and TRBJ2-7, with 7 bases matching TRBD2. J was trimmed by 6 bases and V by 5 bases; bases with no gene match: 13. Germline CDR1 is MNHEY and CDR2 is SMNVEV (reference sequence). This CDR3 region has 15 residues. CDR3 loop: CASSVLGLDSGEQYF. CDR3 coding DNA: TGTGCCAGCAGTGTCCTTGGACTAGATTCCGGCGAGCAGTACTTC.

This chain connects TRBV11-3 to TRBJ1-4; TRBD1 agrees at 9 bases. The ends lost 0 bases at V and 2 bases at J; junction bases unmatched: 7. The CDR3 covers 18 residues. Germline loops: CDR1 SGHNT, CDR2 YENEEA. The CDR3 sequence: CASSLDSDRGATNEKLFF. CDR3 nucleotide sequence: TGTGCCAGCAGCTTAGACTCGGACAGGGGAGCGACTAATGAAAAACTGTTTTTT.

This sequence joins TRBV3-1 (or the pseudogene TRBV3-2) and TRBJ1-1; 12 bases fit TRBD1. Germline CDR1 and CDR2: LGHDT and YNNKEL (reference sequence). CDR3 length: 17 residues. Losses at the gene ends were 4 bases for V and 4 bases for J; bases not matched to a gene: 10. The CDR3 region is CASSLGTGGQFGTEAFF. The CDR3 DNA is TGTGCCAGCAGCCTAGGGACAGGGGGCCAATTCGGCACTGAAGCTTTCTTT.

The chain employs TRBV27 and TRBJ2-1; TRBD1 agrees at 7 bases. The junction had 7 bases not matched to a gene; V was cut back by 4 bases and J by 4 bases. The CDR3 is made up of 15 amino acids. The germline gives CDR1 MNHEY, CDR2 SMNVEV (reference sequence). CDR3 coding DNA: TGTGCCAGCAGTTCCGGGACAGATTATTACAATGAGCAGTTCTTC. It encodes CASSSGTDYYNEQFF.

This clone was found once. The V gene is TRBV12-5, the J gene TRBJ2-1, with D maybe TRBD1 (5 bases). Germline V gene data show CDR1 as LGHNT and CDR2 as FRNRAP. CDR3 length: 13 amino acids. The V end lost 6 bases, the J end lost 4 bases, and 10 bases lay between the germline ends. The CDR3 nucleotides read TGTGCTAGTGGGCTATCAGGGTACAATGAGCAGTTCTTC. Amino acids: CASGLSGYNEQFF.

This clone was recorded many times. This sequence joins TRBV25-1 and TRBJ1-2; D may be TRBD1 (6 bases). This CDR3 contains 13 residues. Germline V gene lookup returns CDR1 MGHDK and CDR2 SYGVNS. The V end lost 4 bases, the J end lost 8 bases, and 14 bases lay between the germline ends. CDR3 nucleotide sequence: TGTGCCAGCAGTGGAACAGGGTCTAACGGCTACACCTTC. Its protein product is CASSGTGSNGYTF.

This chain uses TRBV13 with TRBJ1-2; D ambiguous. Trimming took 3 bases from V and 1 from J, leaving 9 bases between them. CDR3 length equals 14 residues. Per the germline V gene, CDR1 is PRHDT and CDR2 is FYEKMQ (reference sequence). CDR3: CASSLWAYNYGYTF. The CDR3 region has the DNA TGTGCCAGCAGCTTGTGGGCTTATAACTATGGCTACACCTTC.

The V call is TRBV7-2, the J call TRBJ1-2, with D perhaps TRBD1 (6 bases). Trimming stripped 4 bases from V and 4 bases from J, with 13 bases between. CDR1 SGHTA and CDR2 FQGNSA come from the germline V gene. The CDR3 loop spans 14 amino acids. CDR3 bases: TGTGCCAGCAGCTCCTCACAGGGTAGCTATGGCTACACCTTC. Its protein product is CASSSSQGSYGYTF.

CDR3 sequence: CASSSTGFGNEQFF. In DNA form, the CDR3 reads TGTGCCAGCTCATCGACAGGGTTTGGCAATGAGCAGTTCTTC. The chain combines TRBV18 with TRBJ2-1, with TRBD1 matching over 7 bases. Germline lookup yields CDR1 KGHSH and CDR2 LQKENI. V lost 5 bases and J lost 6; bases outside the gene matches: 7. The CDR3 is 14 amino acids.

The chain recombines TRBV19 with TRBJ1-5; no clear D. V was pared by 3 bases and J by 7 bases, with 10 bases between. The germline V gene has CDR1 LNHDA and CDR2 SQIVND (reference sequence). The CDR3 contains 13 residues. CDR3 loop: CASSIDSDQPQHF. For the CDR3, the DNA is TGTGCCAGTAGTATTGATTCGGACCAGCCCCAGCATTTT. The full variable domain, with the rest looked up from reference TRBV19 and TRBJ1-5, is DGGITQSPKYLFRKEGQNVTLSCEQNLNHDAMYWYRQDPGQGLRLIYYSQIVNDFQKGDIAEGYSVSREKKESFPLTVTSAQKNPTAFYLCASSIDSDQPQHFGDGTRLSIL.

The genes are TRBV9 and TRBJ1-2; 12 bases match TRBD1. The CDR3 loop spans 16 amino acids. After removal of 8 bases from V and 4 bases from J, the junction contained 12 bases not matched to a gene. Germline V lookup: CDR1 SGDLS, CDR2 YYNGEE. The CDR3 sequence is CASTVGTGGEGYGYTF. DNA for the CDR3: TGTGCCAGTACCGTGGGGACAGGGGGCGAAGGCTATGGCTACACCTTC.

The V and J genes are TRBV16 and TRBJ1-2, with a tentative D call TRBD1 (6 bases). The germline V and J ends were trimmed by 4 bases and 2 bases, with 20 bases remaining between them. Looked up from germline, CDR1 is KGHSY and CDR2 is FQNENV. The CDR3 sequence is 17 residues long. CDR3 DNA sequence: TGTGCCAGCAGCCCGGGGCGCCCCAGGGGAGGCAACTATGGCTACACCTTC. Residues: CASSPGRPRGGNYGYTF.

The chain has TRBV18 and TRBJ1-5, with D hard to call. This CDR3 region has 16 residues. With 0 bases removed from V and 0 bases from J, the gap between germline ends came to 9 bases. CDR1 and CDR2 (germline): KGHSH, LQKENI. Written as DNA, the CDR3 is TGTGCCAGCTCACCACCGGGCCAGAATAGCAATCAGCCCCAGCATTTT. Amino acids: CASSPPGQNSNQPQHF.

The gene calls are TRBV4-3 and TRBJ2-3; 14 bases match TRBD2. Trimming took 4 bases from V and 3 from J; bases not matched to a gene: 15. The CDR3 length is 20 residues. Germline V gene sequence: CDR1 LGHNA, CDR2 YSLEER. The CDR3 sequence is CASSRNRLAGGPFETDTQYF. The CDR3 nucleotides read TGCGCCAGCAGCCGCAATAGACTAGCGGGGGGGCCTTTTGAGACAGATACGCAGTATTTT.

The chain employs TRBV2 and TRBJ2-2; D perhaps matches TRBD2 (5 bases). V lost 11 bases to trimming and J lost 1 base, with 14 bases between them. The CDR3 spans 14 residues. Germline V gives CDR1 SNHLY, CDR2 FYNNEI. This chain's CDR3 is CAVGLGRNTGELFF. The CDR3 bases are TGTGCCGTCGGACTTGGGCGGAACACCGGGGAGCTGTTTTTT.

V gene TRBV7-3 combines with J gene TRBJ2-3; D gene uncertain. Germline V gene lookup returns CDR1 SGHTA and CDR2 FQGTGA. V gave up 2 bases and J gave up 4 bases, with 7 bases separating them. This CDR3 contains 13 residues. The CDR3 loop is CASSLAGPDTQYF. CDR3 nucleotide sequence: TGTGCCAGCAGCTTAGCAGGCCCAGATACGCAGTATTTT.

The chain is built from TRBV30 and TRBJ1-2; D gene ambiguous. Trimming left V 3 bases short and J 4 bases short, with 9 bases between. This CDR3 comprises 12 residues. CDR1 is GTSNPN, CDR2 SVGIG, per germline (reference sequence). In nucleotides, the CDR3 is TGTGCCTGGAGCGCAGGTAGCTATGGCTACACCTTC. It codes for CAWSAGSYGYTF.

This chain connects TRBV5-4 to TRBJ2-1, with TRBD2 matching 10 bases. The V segment lost 3 bases and the J segment 4 bases; nucleotides outside the gene matches: 4. Germline V lookup: CDR1 SGHNT, CDR2 YYREEE (reference sequence). The CDR3 consists of 15 residues. The CDR3 protein is CASSWSGGAYNEQFF. The CDR3 DNA follows: TGTGCCAGCAGCTGGAGCGGGGGGGCGTACAATGAGCAGTTCTTC.